The clone carrying this T cell receptor (beta chain) was seen just once. This entry belongs to a study of identifying expanded T cells in peripheral blood. The repertoire was sequenced with immunoSEQ multiplex PCR; TCRdb's copy has only in-frame clones and lacks some. The table lists approximately 79,000 clones, 90% of them singletons. Between the trimmed V and J ends, which lost 5 bases and 4 bases, there was a span of 18 bases. The germline V gene has CDR1 LNHDA and CDR2 SQIVND (reference sequence). This CDR3 comprises 16 residues. The receptor was derived from a person between 18 and 69 years old in good health. The genes are TRBV19 and TRBJ2-1, with a possible D match to TRBD1 (6 bases). The source material was blood. The chain's CDR3 is CASSAATGYSYNEQFF. DNA for the CDR3: TGTGCCAGTAGTGCCGCCACAGGGTACTCATACAATGAGCAGTTCTTC.